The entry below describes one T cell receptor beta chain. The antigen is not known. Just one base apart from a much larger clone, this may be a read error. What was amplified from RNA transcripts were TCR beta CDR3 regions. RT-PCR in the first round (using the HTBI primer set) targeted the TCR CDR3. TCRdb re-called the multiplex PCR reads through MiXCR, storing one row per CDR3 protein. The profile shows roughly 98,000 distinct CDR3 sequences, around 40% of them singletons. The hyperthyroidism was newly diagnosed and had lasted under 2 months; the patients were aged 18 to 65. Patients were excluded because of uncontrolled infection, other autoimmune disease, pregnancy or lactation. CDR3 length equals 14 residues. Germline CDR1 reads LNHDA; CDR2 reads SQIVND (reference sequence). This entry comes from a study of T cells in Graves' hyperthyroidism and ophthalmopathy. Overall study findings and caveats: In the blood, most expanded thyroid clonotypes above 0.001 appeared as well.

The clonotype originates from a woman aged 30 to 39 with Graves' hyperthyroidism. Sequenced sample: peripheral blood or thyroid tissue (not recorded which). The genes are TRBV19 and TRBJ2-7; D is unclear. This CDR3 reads CASSMVGLSYEQYF. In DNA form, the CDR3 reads TGTGCCAGCAGTATGGTTGGGCTCTCCTACGAGCAGTACTTC.